The 21 T cell receptor beta chains reported below all come from one sample, sequenced in a study of T cell responses to AZD1222 COVID-19 vaccine. TCRdb's table, derived via immunoSEQ multiplex PCR, lists solely in-frame clones and lacks some. Among around 160,000 clones listed, roughly 80% were seen once. The specimen comprised peripheral blood, sampled on day 0 of MenACWY control vaccination. Every receptor here comes from an adult in good health.

J is TRBJ2-7 and V is TRBV28; the match to TRBD1 covers 7 bases. V trimming: 6 bases; J trimming: 3 bases; junction bases outside the gene matches: 8. CDR3 length equals 14 residues. Germline CDR1 and CDR2: MDHEN and SYDVKM. In DNA, the CDR3 is TGTGCCAGCAGCCCGACAGGGACGGGCTACGAGCAGTACGTC. Its translation: CASSPTGTGYEQYV.

This chain links TRBV18 with TRBJ2-3, with 11 bases that match TRBD2. The CDR3 is made up of 17 amino acids. Germline CDR1 is KGHSH and CDR2 is LQKENI. V was clipped by 3 bases and J by 1 base; unmatched bases: 6. The CDR3 spells CASSPSILAGGTDTQYF. The DNA for the CDR3 is TGTGCCAGCTCACCTTCCATACTAGCGGGGGGCACAGATACGCAGTATTTT. The full variable domain, its missing parts supplied by reference TRBV18 and TRBJ2-3, is NAGVMQNPRHLVRRRGQEARLRCSPMKGHSHVYWYRQLPEEGLKFMVYLQKENIIDESGMPKERFSAEFPKEGPSILRIQQVVRGDSAAYFCASSPSILAGGTDTQYFGPGTRLTVL.

This sequence joins TRBV18 and TRBJ2-1; 8 positions match TRBD1. V gave up 3 bases and J gave up 6 bases; unmatched junction bases: 10. Germline CDR1 and CDR2: KGHSH and LQKENI. This CDR3 spans 16 amino acids. The chain's CDR3 is CASSPMQGAGGNEQFF. In DNA form, the CDR3 reads TGTGCCAGCTCACCCATGCAGGGGGCCGGTGGCAATGAGCAGTTCTTC.

This chain joins TRBV18 and TRBJ2-2; 7 bases line up with TRBD1. From germline, CDR1 is KGHSH and CDR2 LQKENI. This CDR3 spans 15 amino acids. Unmatched junction bases numbered 4, after V lost 4 bases and J lost 2 bases. For the CDR3, the DNA is TGTGCCAGCTCACTCGGGACAGCCAACACCGGGGAGCTGTTTTTT. This encodes CASSLGTANTGELFF.

The chain employs TRBV5-6 and TRBJ2-3; 11 bases fit TRBD2. CDR3 length: 18 amino acids. V dropped 3 bases and J dropped 2; count of bases not matched to a gene: 11. Germline CDR1 SGHDT, CDR2 YYEEEE. The CDR3 is CASSSPLYSGGDTDTQYF. In nucleotides, the CDR3 is TGTGCCAGCAGCTCCCCCCTTTATAGCGGGGGGGACACAGATACGCAGTATTTT.

Only one count was recorded for this clone. The chain is built from TRBV6-5 and TRBJ2-2; possible D gene TRBD2, 6 bases. The V end was cut by 7 bases, the J end by 3 bases, with 15 bases between. Germline-derived CDR1 and CDR2 are MNHEY and SVGAGI. This CDR3 has 15 residues. The CDR3 bases are TGTGCCAGCATCGGGAGAAGGGATCACACCGGGGAGCTGTTTTTT. Translation gives CASIGRRDHTGELFF.

This rearrangement joins TRBV3-1 (or the pseudogene TRBV3-2) to TRBJ2-5; 8 bases are a match to TRBD2. The CDR3 consists of 16 residues. CDR1 and CDR2 from the germline V gene are LGHDT and YNNKEL (reference sequence). CDR3 protein: CSIPGSTGGNQETQYF. In nucleotides, the CDR3 is TGTTCTATTCCCGGTTCTACGGGGGGGAATCAAGAGACCCAGTACTTC.

The chain links TRBV18 to TRBJ2-5, with TRBD1 as a possible D gene (6 bases). CDR1 and CDR2 from the germline V gene are KGHSH and LQKENI. The CDR3 has 12 amino acids. V was trimmed by 6 bases and J by 10 bases, leaving 15 bases between them. The CDR3 protein is CASSRGAEDQYF. CDR3 nucleotide sequence: TGTGCCAGCTCCAGGGGAGCTGAAGACCAGTACTTC.

CDR3 protein: CATSGRGTGELFF. For the CDR3, the DNA is TGTGCCACCAGTGGACGGGGCACCGGGGAGCTGTTTTTT. V gene TRBV24-1 combines with J gene TRBJ2-2; a weak D match, TRBD2 (5 bases). Germline CDR1 KGHDR, CDR2 SFDVKD. Trimming removed 5 bases from V and 4 bases from J, with 7 bases in between. The CDR3 covers 13 residues.

The V gene is TRBV5-1, the J gene TRBJ2-6; tentative D call: TRBD1 (5 bases). Germline CDR1 is SGHRS and CDR2 is YFSETQ. Trimming removed 4 bases at V and 2 bases at J, with 10 bases between. There are 15 residues in the CDR3. The CDR3 loop is CASSTGNAGANVLTF. As DNA, the CDR3 is TGCGCCAGCAGCACAGGAAATGCTGGGGCCAACGTCCTGACTTTC.

V and J are TRBV29-1 and TRBJ2-7; possible D gene TRBD2, 5 bases. The CDR3 sequence is 12 residues long. Looked up from germline, CDR1 is SQVTM and CDR2 is ANQGSEA. Trimming left V 4 bases short and J 5 bases short, with 12 bases between. The CDR3 loop reads CSVAEGFNEQYF. The CDR3 nucleotides read TGCAGCGTTGCAGAGGGTTTCAACGAGCAGTACTTC.

J is TRBJ1-3 and V is TRBV2; D is unresolved. Germline V lookup: CDR1 SNHLY, CDR2 FYNNEI. The CDR3 is 14 residues long. V shed 5 bases and J shed 0 bases, with 8 bases lying between them. The chain's CDR3 is CASSLQISGNTIYF. For the CDR3, the DNA is TGTGCCAGCAGTTTACAGATCTCTGGAAACACCATATATTTT.

The chain links TRBV19 to TRBJ1-6; D not certain. V shed 3 bases and J shed 7 bases, with 13 bases lying between them. The CDR3 length is 15 residues. Per germline, CDR1 LNHDA and CDR2 SQIVND (reference sequence). The CDR3 DNA is TGTGCCAGTAGTATGCAGCAGGCAAGAAATTCACCCCTCCACTTT. Its protein is CASSMQQARNSPLHF.

This clone was observed once. DNA for the CDR3: TGTGCCAGCAGACCGGGACAGTCAGGGCCCCAGCATTTT. It specifies CASRPGQSGPQHF. This chain links TRBV2 with TRBJ1-5; 7 nucleotides line up with TRBD1. The germline V gene has CDR1 SNHLY and CDR2 FYNNEI. V gave up 6 bases and J gave up 9 bases; unmatched junction bases: 8. The CDR3 runs 13 residues.

This chain connects TRBV13 to TRBJ1-1; TRBD1 might be the D (5 bases). There are 15 residues in the CDR3. Per germline, CDR1 PRHDT and CDR2 FYEKMQ (reference sequence). Trimming removed 1 base at V and 0 bases at J, with 9 bases between. CDR3 protein: CASSLVVGVNTEAFF. The CDR3 DNA is TGTGCCAGCAGCTTAGTTGTAGGGGTGAACACTGAAGCTTTCTTT.

The V call is TRBV12-3 or TRBV12-4, the J call TRBJ1-5; D ambiguous. The CDR3 is 13 residues long. Trimming cost V 6 bases and J 9 bases, with 15 bases left between them. The CDR3 protein is CASSPIGDGPQHF. Here the CDR3 DNA reads TGTGCCAGCAGCCCCATTGGTGACGGGCCCCAGCATTTT.

This chain joins TRBV28 and TRBJ1-3, with TRBD1 identical over 9 bases. Per germline, CDR1 MDHEN and CDR2 SYDVKM. The junction had 10 bases not matched to a gene; V was cut back by 7 bases and J by 0 bases. This CDR3 has 17 amino acids. CDR3 nucleotides: TGTGCCAGCACTCCGGAGGGGACAGGGTTCTCTGGAAACACCATATATTTT. This gives the protein CASTPEGTGFSGNTIYF. The full variable domain, in which reference TRBV28 and TRBJ1-3 provide the parts outside the CDR3, is DVKVTQSSRYLVKRTGEKVFLECVQDMDHENMFWYRQDPGLGLRLIYFSYDVKMKEKGDIPEGYSVSREKKERFSLILESASTNQTSMYLCASTPEGTGFSGNTIYFGEGSWLTVV.

The chain is built from TRBV28 and TRBJ1-5; a possible D gene is TRBD1 (5 bases). The ends were cut back, 3 bases at V and 3 bases at J, with 9 bases in the middle. CDR3 length: 14 amino acids. Germline CDR1 MDHEN, CDR2 SYDVKM. The CDR3 spells CASSFSTVNQPQHF. CDR3 sequence (DNA): TGTGCCAGCAGTTTTTCGACAGTCAATCAGCCCCAGCATTTT.

This rearrangement joins TRBV13 to TRBJ2-1, with D perhaps TRBD2 (6 bases). V was shortened by 5 bases and J by 1 base, with 6 bases between the two germline ends. This CDR3 comprises 13 residues. Germline-derived CDR1 and CDR2 are PRHDT and FYEKMQ (reference sequence). The CDR3 DNA sequence: TGTGCCAGCAGCGGGGGGTCCTACAATGAGCAGTTCTTC. This translates into CASSGGSYNEQFF.

The gene calls are TRBV19 and TRBJ1-1; D unclear. This CDR3 has 15 residues. V gave up 3 bases and J gave up 5 bases, with 16 bases separating them. From germline, CDR1 is LNHDA and CDR2 SQIVND (reference sequence). The CDR3 loop reads CASSIRGLMGTEAFF. The CDR3 coding sequence is TGTGCCAGTAGTATCCGAGGACTTATGGGGACTGAAGCTTTCTTT.

In this sample, this clone turned up once. CDR3 region: CASSSGQGTGELFF. The CDR3 bases are TGTGCCAGCAGCTCTGGACAGGGGACCGGGGAGCTGTTTTTT. V is TRBV11-3 and J is TRBJ2-2; 9 bases are shared with TRBD1. This CDR3 is 14 amino acids long. CDR1 is SGHNT and CDR2 is YENEEA in the germline V gene. V dropped 4 bases and J dropped 5; count of bases not matched to a gene: 2.